This TCR beta chain was identified in a study of cytomegalovirus exposure and HLA in healthy donors. Study-wide findings and caveats: Cytomegalovirus-associated TCR beta chains were listed, numbering under 200.

Details on this clone: As yet, its antigen is unknown.

This CDR3 region has 13 residues. V shed 7 bases, J shed 2 bases, and the junction held 7 bases outside the gene matches. Germline V lookup: CDR1 GTSNPN, CDR2 SVGIG (reference sequence). Data came from immunoSEQ multiplex PCR; TCRdb stores just in-frame clones and leaves some out. The table shows some 200,000 clones, with about 93% occurring only once. The clonotype was recovered from a woman in her late teens or twenties in good health and CMV-seronegative. V is TRBV30 and J is TRBJ2-7; TRBD1 matches at 8 bases. Sequenced input: PBMCs. The CDR3 sequence: CASFRGQTYEQYF. In DNA, the CDR3 is TGTGCCTCCTTCAGGGGGCAGACCTACGAGCAGTACTTC.